This record concerns one T cell receptor beta chain sequence. The split of CD4+ cells yielded CD45RA+ naive and CD45RA-negative memory subsets. Germline V gene data show CDR1 as GTSNPN and CDR2 as SVGIG (reference sequence). The CDR3 has 13 amino acids. Germline trimming cut 2 bases from V and 5 bases from J; bases unmatched to any gene: 4. The source of the sample is a study of shared clonotypes between healthy human individuals. Across the study: Each donor's CD4 naive and CD4 memory cells filled three plates apiece, CD8 naive two, and CD8 memory one.

The assay ran at deep level. The protocol was immunoSEQ multiplex PCR, while the TCRdb copy is restricted to in-frame clones and leaves out a portion. The table has about 960,000 clones, more than 75% seen once. The sequence was collected from a man between 18 and 29 years old in good health. The chain carries TRBV30 and TRBJ2-5; 8 nucleotides align to TRBD1. The specimen sequenced was memory CD4+ T cells sorted from blood. The subset was: CD45RA-negative fraction. CDR3 DNA: TGTGCCTGGAGTCGACAGGGGCGGGAGACCCAGTACTTC. Amino acids: CAWSRQGRETQYF.